The present T cell receptor (beta chain) was sequenced within a study of early T cells in non-severe SARS-CoV-2 infection. There are a few counts of this clonotype. A single record per CDR3 protein comes from TCRdb applying MiXCR to the 5' RACE reads. The table lists about 87,000 distinct CDR3 sequences, 12% to 15% of them singletons. The sequencing input was whole blood. The source is an adult who was a healthcare worker with PCR-confirmed SARS-CoV-2 infection or an uninfected control (not recorded which).

CDR3 nucleotides: TGTGCCAGCGCCTGGGGTATCGGCAGGGGGGACAATCAGCCCCAGCATTTT. Its protein is CASAWGIGRGDNQPQHF. The V gene is TRBV28, the J gene TRBJ1-5, with 7 bases aligning to TRBD1. There are 17 residues in the CDR3. The germline V gene encodes CDR1 MDHEN and CDR2 SYDVKM. V shed 8 bases and J 3 bases; nucleotides not matched to a gene: 16.